This is a list of T cell receptor beta chains from one sample in a study of blood T cell repertoires in COVID-19. Some clones are missing from TCRdb's copy, which holds only in-frame ones; the method was immunoSEQ multiplex PCR. This table holds around 75,000 clones, around 89% found once. The specimen was peripheral blood. Receptors were obtained from a man aged 60 to 75 with acute or convalescent COVID-19. CDR3s include the opening cysteine and the closing phenylalanine or tryptophan. The order of the fields is CDR3 length, clone size, V gene, D gene, J gene, CDR3 protein, CDR3 DNA. D genes are given only for firm matches. Part of the rows lack a size; the others show once, few, many or a class for expanded clones.

CDR3 length: 14
clone size: .
V gene: TRBV29-1
D gene: TRBD1
J gene: TRBJ2-7
CDR3 protein: CSVDRDRSSYEQYF
CDR3 DNA: TGCAGCGTTGACAGGGACAGAAGCTCCTACGAGCAGTACTTC

CDR3 length: 17
clone size: .
V gene: TRBV10-1
D gene: .
J gene: TRBJ2-5
CDR3 protein: CASSEYIGVRAKETQYF
CDR3 DNA: TGCGCCAGCAGTGAGTATATTGGAGTCCGAGCGAAAGAGACCCAGTACTTC

CDR3 length: 14
clone size: .
V gene: TRBV9
D gene: .
J gene: TRBJ1-3
CDR3 protein: CASSVGTSGNTIYF
CDR3 DNA: TGTGCCAGCAGCGTAGGGACTTCTGGAAACACCATATATTTT

CDR3 length: 19
clone size: .
V gene: TRBV12-5
D gene: TRBD1
J gene: TRBJ1-4
CDR3 protein: CASALTRQGGSATNEKLFF
CDR3 DNA: TGTGCTAGTGCCCTAACAAGACAGGGAGGAAGCGCAACTAATGAAAAACTGTTTTTT

CDR3 length: 14
clone size: .
V gene: TRBV2
D gene: TRBD1
J gene: TRBJ1-3
CDR3 protein: CASGPTGAGNTIYF
CDR3 DNA: TGTGCCAGCGGACCTACAGGGGCCGGAAACACCATATATTTT

CDR3 length: 16
clone size: .
V gene: TRBV7-9
D gene: TRBD1
J gene: TRBJ2-7
CDR3 protein: CASSSQTRTGTDEQYF
CDR3 DNA: TGTGCCAGCAGCTCCCAGACGAGGACAGGGACGGACGAGCAGTACTTC

CDR3 length: 15
clone size: .
V gene: TRBV11-2
D gene: TRBD2
J gene: TRBJ2-7
CDR3 protein: CASSSGLAKSYEQYF
CDR3 DNA: TGTGCCAGCAGCTCCGGACTAGCGAAATCCTACGAGCAGTACTTC

CDR3 length: 12
clone size: .
V gene: TRBV10-3
D gene: .
J gene: TRBJ1-2
CDR3 protein: CAISRGGDGYTF
CDR3 DNA: TGTGCCATCTCTCGGGGGGGGGACGGCTACACCTTC

CDR3 length: 16
clone size: .
V gene: TRBV11-2
D gene: TRBD2
J gene: TRBJ2-1
CDR3 protein: CASSFSDSGSFDEQFF
CDR3 DNA: TGTGCCAGCAGCTTCTCTGACAGCGGGAGTTTCGATGAGCAGTTCTTC

CDR3 length: 18
clone size: .
V gene: TRBV21-1
D gene: .
J gene: TRBJ1-1
CDR3 protein: CASSRPRDRGLRNTEAFF
CDR3 DNA: TGTGCCAGCAGCAGACCCCGGGACAGGGGGCTCCGGAACACTGAAGCTTTCTTT

CDR3 length: 15
clone size: .
V gene: TRBV27
D gene: .
J gene: TRBJ1-4
CDR3 protein: CASSLSLATNEKLFF
CDR3 DNA: TGTGCCAGCAGTTTGAGCTTGGCAACTAATGAAAAACTGTTTTTT

CDR3 length: 13
clone size: few
V gene: TRBV2
D gene: .
J gene: TRBJ1-1
CDR3 protein: CASTRDKNTEAFF
CDR3 DNA: TGTGCCAGCACCCGGGACAAGAACACTGAAGCTTTCTTT

CDR3 length: 15
clone size: .
V gene: TRBV27
D gene: .
J gene: TRBJ1-5
CDR3 protein: CASSLQGLGNQPQHF
CDR3 DNA: TGTGCCAGCAGTTTGCAGGGGCTGGGTAATCAGCCCCAGCATTTT

CDR3 length: 15
clone size: .
V gene: TRBV19
D gene: TRBD1
J gene: TRBJ1-2
CDR3 protein: CASSTQTGGSYGYTF
CDR3 DNA: TGTGCCAGTAGTACCCAGACAGGGGGAAGCTATGGCTACACCTTC

CDR3 length: 14
clone size: .
V gene: TRBV5-1
D gene: TRBD1
J gene: TRBJ1-2
CDR3 protein: CASSQLTGAEGYTF
CDR3 DNA: TGCGCCAGCAGCCAATTGACAGGGGCGGAAGGCTACACCTTC

CDR3 length: 13
clone size: once
V gene: TRBV2
D gene: .
J gene: TRBJ2-3
CDR3 protein: CASRGSRTDTQYF
CDR3 DNA: TGTGCCAGCAGGGGGAGTCGCACAGATACGCAGTATTTT

CDR3 length: 18
clone size: .
V gene: TRBV10-3
D gene: TRBD2
J gene: TRBJ2-5
CDR3 protein: CAISSLTSGRAGGETQYF
CDR3 DNA: TGTGCCATCAGCTCTCTGACTAGCGGGAGAGCTGGTGGGGAGACCCAGTACTTC

CDR3 length: 16
clone size: .
V gene: TRBV11-2
D gene: .
J gene: TRBJ1-3
CDR3 protein: CASSLIPTGAGNTIYF
CDR3 DNA: TGTGCCAGCAGCTTAATTCCGACAGGCGCGGGAAACACCATATATTTT

CDR3 length: 16
clone size: .
V gene: TRBV1
D gene: .
J gene: TRBJ2-1
CDR3 protein: CTSSQRGAGTYNEQFF
CDR3 DNA: TGCACCAGCAGCCAACGAGGTGCGGGTACCTACAATGAGCAGTTCTTC

CDR3 length: 16
clone size: .
V gene: TRBV19
D gene: TRBD1
J gene: TRBJ1-5
CDR3 protein: CASSVWTGGGNQPQHF
CDR3 DNA: TGTGCCAGTAGTGTATGGACAGGGGGGGGCAATCAGCCCCAGCATTTT

CDR3 length: 13
clone size: .
V gene: TRBV2
D gene: .
J gene: TRBJ2-1
CDR3 protein: CASKGRVYNEQFF
CDR3 DNA: TGTGCCAGCAAGGGCAGGGTCTACAATGAGCAGTTCTTC

CDR3 length: 15
clone size: .
V gene: TRBV5-1
D gene: .
J gene: TRBJ1-4
CDR3 protein: CASSLAAGVNEKLFF
CDR3 DNA: TGCGCCAGCAGCTTGGCCGCAGGGGTAAATGAAAAACTGTTTTTT

CDR3 length: 15
clone size: .
V gene: TRBV5-6
D gene: TRBD2
J gene: TRBJ2-3
CDR3 protein: CASSPLAGGGDTQYF
CDR3 DNA: TGTGCCAGCAGCCCACTAGCGGGAGGCGGGGATACGCAGTATTTT

CDR3 length: 14
clone size: .
V gene: TRBV5-6
D gene: TRBD2
J gene: TRBJ2-3
CDR3 protein: CASSFSGTADTQYF
CDR3 DNA: TGTGCCAGCAGCTTTAGCGGGACGGCAGATACGCAGTATTTT

CDR3 length: 15
clone size: .
V gene: TRBV19
D gene: TRBD1
J gene: TRBJ1-5
CDR3 protein: CASRTGTGYYQPQHF
CDR3 DNA: TGTGCCAGTAGAACCGGGACAGGGTATTATCAGCCCCAGCATTTT

CDR3 length: 16
clone size: .
V gene: TRBV9
D gene: .
J gene: TRBJ2-2
CDR3 protein: CASSNSGTRNTGELFF
CDR3 DNA: TGTGCCAGCAGCAACTCCGGGACACGAAACACCGGGGAGCTGTTTTTT

CDR3 length: 17
clone size: .
V gene: TRBV18
D gene: TRBD2
J gene: TRBJ2-1
CDR3 protein: CASSPTVAGGTNNEQFF
CDR3 DNA: TGTGCCAGCTCACCAACCGTAGCGGGAGGAACTAATAATGAGCAGTTCTTC

CDR3 length: 15
clone size: .
V gene: TRBV6-2/TRBV6-3
D gene: TRBD1
J gene: TRBJ2-5
CDR3 protein: CASSYGGQGKETQYF
CDR3 DNA: TGTGCCAGCAGTTACGGGGGACAGGGAAAGGAGACCCAGTACTTC

CDR3 length: 16
clone size: .
V gene: TRBV24-1
D gene: TRBD2
J gene: TRBJ2-3
CDR3 protein: CATSDNSGRAVDTQYF
CDR3 DNA: TGTGCCACCAGTGATAATAGCGGGAGGGCGGTAGATACGCAGTATTTT

CDR3 length: 13
clone size: .
V gene: TRBV7-3
D gene: .
J gene: TRBJ2-5
CDR3 protein: CASSRGLQETQYF
CDR3 DNA: TGTGCCAGCAGCCGGGGACTCCAAGAGACCCAGTACTTC

CDR3 length: 11
clone size: few
V gene: TRBV20-1
D gene: TRBD2
J gene: TRBJ2-4
CDR3 protein: CSAREREEGYF
CDR3 DNA: TGCAGTGCTAGAGAGCGGGAGGAGGGGTACTTC

CDR3 length: 17
clone size: .
V gene: TRBV5-1
D gene: .
J gene: TRBJ1-2
CDR3 protein: CASSLIPRPIENYGYTF
CDR3 DNA: TGCGCCAGCAGCTTAATTCCCAGGCCCATAGAAAACTATGGCTACACCTTC

CDR3 length: 15
clone size: .
V gene: TRBV6-5
D gene: TRBD1
J gene: TRBJ1-2
CDR3 protein: CASSPDGTGLRGYTF
CDR3 DNA: TGTGCCAGCAGCCCCGACGGGACAGGCCTCAGGGGCTACACCTTC

CDR3 length: 14
clone size: .
V gene: TRBV24-1
D gene: .
J gene: TRBJ2-5
CDR3 protein: CATSDATGQETQYF
CDR3 DNA: TGTGCCACCAGTGATGCAACGGGTCAAGAGACCCAGTACTTC

CDR3 length: 16
clone size: once
V gene: TRBV5-1
D gene: TRBD2
J gene: TRBJ2-5
CDR3 protein: CASSPGLAEIQETQYF
CDR3 DNA: TGCGCCAGCAGCCCGGGACTAGCGGAAATCCAAGAGACCCAGTACTTC

CDR3 length: 16
clone size: .
V gene: TRBV7-3
D gene: .
J gene: TRBJ2-3
CDR3 protein: CASSPVGEYSLDTQYF
CDR3 DNA: TGTGCCAGCAGCCCAGTAGGGGAATATAGCTTAGATACGCAGTATTTT

CDR3 length: 17
clone size: .
V gene: TRBV9
D gene: TRBD1
J gene: TRBJ2-5
CDR3 protein: CASSAGTGGGIRETQYF
CDR3 DNA: TGTGCCAGCAGCGCCGGGACAGGGGGGGGTATCAGGGAGACCCAGTACTTC

CDR3 length: 16
clone size: .
V gene: TRBV7-8
D gene: TRBD1
J gene: TRBJ2-5
CDR3 protein: CASSLAAPGGGVTQYF
CDR3 DNA: TGTGCCAGCAGCTTAGCCGCCCCAGGGGGTGGAGTGACCCAGTACTTC

CDR3 length: 19
clone size: .
V gene: TRBV19
D gene: TRBD2
J gene: TRBJ2-1
CDR3 protein: CASTPWGAGDLGSYNEQFF
CDR3 DNA: TGTGCCAGTACCCCTTGGGGAGCGGGAGATCTGGGCTCCTACAATGAGCAGTTCTTC

CDR3 length: 16
clone size: .
V gene: TRBV19
D gene: TRBD2
J gene: TRBJ2-2
CDR3 protein: CASSTSSGRLTGELFF
CDR3 DNA: TGTGCCAGTAGTACCTCTAGCGGGAGGTTGACCGGGGAGCTGTTTTTT

CDR3 length: 15
clone size: .
V gene: TRBV27
D gene: TRBD1
J gene: TRBJ1-4
CDR3 protein: CASSLRGRRDEKLFF
CDR3 DNA: TGTGCCAGCAGTTTAAGGGGGCGTCGGGATGAAAAACTGTTTTTT

CDR3 length: 16
clone size: .
V gene: TRBV6-6
D gene: .
J gene: TRBJ2-3
CDR3 protein: CASSRRQVSGTDTQYF
CDR3 DNA: TGTGCCAGCAGTCGAAGACAGGTTAGCGGCACAGATACGCAGTATTTT

CDR3 length: 16
clone size: .
V gene: TRBV28
D gene: TRBD1
J gene: TRBJ2-7
CDR3 protein: CASSSRTGGHPYEQYF
CDR3 DNA: TGTGCCAGCAGTTCGCGGACAGGGGGCCACCCCTACGAGCAGTACTTC